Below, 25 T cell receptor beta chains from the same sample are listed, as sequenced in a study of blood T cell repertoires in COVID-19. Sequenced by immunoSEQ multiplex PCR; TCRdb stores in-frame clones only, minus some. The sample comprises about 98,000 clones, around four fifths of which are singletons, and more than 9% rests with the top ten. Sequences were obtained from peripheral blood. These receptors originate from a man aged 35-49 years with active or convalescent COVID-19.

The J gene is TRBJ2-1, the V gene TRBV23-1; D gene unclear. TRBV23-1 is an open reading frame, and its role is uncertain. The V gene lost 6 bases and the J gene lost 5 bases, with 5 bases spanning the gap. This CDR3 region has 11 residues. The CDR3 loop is CASSLNNEQFF. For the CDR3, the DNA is TGCGCCAGCAGCCTTAACAATGAGCAGTTCTTC.

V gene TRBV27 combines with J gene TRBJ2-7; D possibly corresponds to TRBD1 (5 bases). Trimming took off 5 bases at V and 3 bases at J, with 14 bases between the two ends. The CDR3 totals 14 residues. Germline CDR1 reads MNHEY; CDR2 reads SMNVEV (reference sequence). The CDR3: CASSLLTGDYEQYF. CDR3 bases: TGTGCCAGCAGTCTGCTCACAGGAGACTACGAGCAGTACTTC.

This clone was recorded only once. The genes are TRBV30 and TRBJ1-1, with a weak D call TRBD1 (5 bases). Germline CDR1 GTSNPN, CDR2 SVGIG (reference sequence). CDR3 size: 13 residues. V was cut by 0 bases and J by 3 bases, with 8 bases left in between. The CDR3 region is CAWSVGAYTEAFF. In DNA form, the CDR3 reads TGTGCCTGGAGTGTTGGGGCGTACACTGAAGCTTTCTTT.

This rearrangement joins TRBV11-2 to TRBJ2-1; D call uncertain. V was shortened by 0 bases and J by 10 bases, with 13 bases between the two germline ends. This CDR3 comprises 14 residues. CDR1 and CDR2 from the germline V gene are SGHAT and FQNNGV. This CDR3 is CASSLDHDFLEQFF. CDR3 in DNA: TGTGCCAGCAGCTTAGATCATGACTTTTTGGAGCAGTTCTTC.

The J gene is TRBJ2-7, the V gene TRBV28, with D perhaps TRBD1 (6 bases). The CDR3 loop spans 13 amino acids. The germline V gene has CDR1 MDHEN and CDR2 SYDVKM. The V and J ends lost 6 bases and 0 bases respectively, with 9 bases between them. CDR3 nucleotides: TGTGCCAGCAGGGACAGTAGCTCCTACGAGCAGTACTTC. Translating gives CASRDSSSYEQYF.

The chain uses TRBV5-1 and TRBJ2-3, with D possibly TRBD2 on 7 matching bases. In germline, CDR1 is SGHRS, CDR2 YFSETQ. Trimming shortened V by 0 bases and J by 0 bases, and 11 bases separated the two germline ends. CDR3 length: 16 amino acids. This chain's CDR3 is CASSLVPGGSTDTQYF. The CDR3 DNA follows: TGCGCCAGCAGCTTGGTTCCGGGGGGCAGCACAGATACGCAGTATTTT. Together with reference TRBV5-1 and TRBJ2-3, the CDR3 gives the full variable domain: KAGVTQTPRYLIKTRGQQVTLSCSPISGHRSVSWYQQTPGQGLQFLFEYFSETQRNKGNFPGRFSGRQFSNSRSEMNVSTLELGDSALYLCASSLVPGGSTDTQYFGPGTRLTVL.

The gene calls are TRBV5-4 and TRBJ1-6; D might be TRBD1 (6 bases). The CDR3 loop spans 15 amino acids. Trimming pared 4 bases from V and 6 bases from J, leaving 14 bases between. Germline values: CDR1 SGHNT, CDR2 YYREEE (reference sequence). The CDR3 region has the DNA TGTGCCAGCAGCCCTACCCGGGACATTAATTCACCCCTCCACTTT. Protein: CASSPTRDINSPLHF.

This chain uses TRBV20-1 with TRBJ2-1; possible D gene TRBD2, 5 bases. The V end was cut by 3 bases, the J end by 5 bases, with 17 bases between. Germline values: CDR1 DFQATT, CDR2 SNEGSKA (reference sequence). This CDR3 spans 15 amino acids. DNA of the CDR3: TGCAGTGCTAGTATTACAGCAGCGGTACACAATGAGCAGTTCTTC. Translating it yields CSASITAAVHNEQFF.

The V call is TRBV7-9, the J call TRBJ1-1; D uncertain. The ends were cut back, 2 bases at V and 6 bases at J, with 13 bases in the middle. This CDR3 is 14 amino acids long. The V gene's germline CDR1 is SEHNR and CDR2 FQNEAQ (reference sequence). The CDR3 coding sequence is TGTGCCAGCAGCTTACACTTAGGCGGGCCTGAAGCTTTCTTT. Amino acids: CASSLHLGGPEAFF.

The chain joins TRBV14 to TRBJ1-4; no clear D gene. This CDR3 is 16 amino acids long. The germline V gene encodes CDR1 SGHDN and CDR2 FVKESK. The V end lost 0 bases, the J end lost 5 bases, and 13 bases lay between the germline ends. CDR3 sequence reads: CASSQDRSPRNEKLFF. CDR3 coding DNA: TGTGCCAGCAGCCAAGATCGAAGCCCGCGAAATGAAAAACTGTTTTTT.

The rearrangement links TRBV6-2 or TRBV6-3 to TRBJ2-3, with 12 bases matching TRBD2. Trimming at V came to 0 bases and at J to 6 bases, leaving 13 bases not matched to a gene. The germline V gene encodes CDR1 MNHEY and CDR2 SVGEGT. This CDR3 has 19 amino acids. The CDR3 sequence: CASSYSGTSGFPRRDTQYF. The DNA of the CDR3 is TGTGCCAGCAGTTACTCGGGGACTAGCGGGTTCCCTCGCAGGGATACGCAGTATTTT.

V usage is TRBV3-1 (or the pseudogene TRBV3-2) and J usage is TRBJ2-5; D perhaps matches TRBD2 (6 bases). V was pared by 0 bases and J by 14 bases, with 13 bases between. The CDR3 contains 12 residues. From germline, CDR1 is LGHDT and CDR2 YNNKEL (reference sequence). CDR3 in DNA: TGTGCCAGCAGCCAAGATCGCGGGACTTCTTACTTC. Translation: CASSQDRGTSYF.

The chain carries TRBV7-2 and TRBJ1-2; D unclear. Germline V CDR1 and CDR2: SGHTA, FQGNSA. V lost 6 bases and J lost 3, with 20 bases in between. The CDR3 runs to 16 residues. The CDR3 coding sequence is TGTGCCAGCAGTTTTAGACCCGGCGGCAATGACTATGGCTACACCTTC. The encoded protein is CASSFRPGGNDYGYTF.

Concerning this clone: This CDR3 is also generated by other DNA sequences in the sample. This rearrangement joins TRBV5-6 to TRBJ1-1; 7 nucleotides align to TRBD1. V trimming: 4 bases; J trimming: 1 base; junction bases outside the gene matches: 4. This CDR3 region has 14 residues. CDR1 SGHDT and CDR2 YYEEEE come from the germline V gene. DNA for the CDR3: TGTGCCAGCAGCCTGGGGACAGCGAACACTGAAGCTTTCTTT. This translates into CASSLGTANTEAFF.

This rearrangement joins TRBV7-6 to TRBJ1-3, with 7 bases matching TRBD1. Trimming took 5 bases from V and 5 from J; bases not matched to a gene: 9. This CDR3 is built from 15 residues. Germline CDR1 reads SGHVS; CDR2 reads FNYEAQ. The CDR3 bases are TGTGCCAGCAGCCAGCAGACAGGGTTGAGAAACACCATATATTTT. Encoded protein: CASSQQTGLRNTIYF.

The CDR3 spells CASSPVASGGQYNEQFF. As DNA, the CDR3 is TGTGCCAGCTCACCAGTCGCTAGCGGGGGGCAATACAATGAGCAGTTCTTC. V usage is TRBV18 and J usage is TRBJ2-1; 11 positions match TRBD2. Germline CDR1 KGHSH, CDR2 LQKENI. The CDR3 runs to 17 residues. V lost 2 bases and J lost 4; bases outside the gene matches: 7. Supplemented by reference TRBV18 and TRBJ2-1, the full variable domain reads NAGVMQNPRHLVRRRGQEARLRCSPMKGHSHVYWYRQLPEEGLKFMVYLQKENIIDESGMPKERFSAEFPKEGPSILRIQQVVRGDSAAYFCASSPVASGGQYNEQFFGPGTRLTVL.

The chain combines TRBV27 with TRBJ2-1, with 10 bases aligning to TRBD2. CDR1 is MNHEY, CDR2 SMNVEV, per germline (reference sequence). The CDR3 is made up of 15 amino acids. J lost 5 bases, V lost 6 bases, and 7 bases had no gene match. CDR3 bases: TGTGCCAGCAGGCAATATAGCGGGGGGCACAATGAGCAGTTCTTC. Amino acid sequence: CASRQYSGGHNEQFF.

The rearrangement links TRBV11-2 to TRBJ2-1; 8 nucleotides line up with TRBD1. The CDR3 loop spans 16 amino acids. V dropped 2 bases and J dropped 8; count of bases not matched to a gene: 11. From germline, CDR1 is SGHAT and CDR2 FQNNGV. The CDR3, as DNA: TGTGCCAGCAGCTTATTGGTTGACAGGGGTATGGATGAGCAGTTCTTC. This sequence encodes CASSLLVDRGMDEQFF.

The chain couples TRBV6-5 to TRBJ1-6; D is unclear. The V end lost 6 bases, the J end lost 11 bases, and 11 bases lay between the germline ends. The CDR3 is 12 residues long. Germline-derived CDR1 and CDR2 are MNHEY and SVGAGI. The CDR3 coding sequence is TGTGCCAGCAGCGACCGAGGGACACCCCTCCACTTT. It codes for CASSDRGTPLHF.

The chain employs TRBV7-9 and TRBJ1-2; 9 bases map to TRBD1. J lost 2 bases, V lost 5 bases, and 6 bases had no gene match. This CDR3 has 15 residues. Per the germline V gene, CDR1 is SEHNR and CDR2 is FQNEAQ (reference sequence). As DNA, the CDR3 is TGTGCCAGCAGCCCATGGACAGGGGCCAACTATGGCTACACCTTC. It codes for CASSPWTGANYGYTF.

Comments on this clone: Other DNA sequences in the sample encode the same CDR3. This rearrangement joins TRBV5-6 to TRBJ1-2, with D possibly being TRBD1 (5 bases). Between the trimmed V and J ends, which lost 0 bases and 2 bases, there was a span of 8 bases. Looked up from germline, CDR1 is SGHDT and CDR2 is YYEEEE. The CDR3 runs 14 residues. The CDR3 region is CASSLVAGNYGYTF. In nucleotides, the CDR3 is TGTGCCAGCAGCTTGGTGGCAGGGAACTATGGCTACACCTTC.

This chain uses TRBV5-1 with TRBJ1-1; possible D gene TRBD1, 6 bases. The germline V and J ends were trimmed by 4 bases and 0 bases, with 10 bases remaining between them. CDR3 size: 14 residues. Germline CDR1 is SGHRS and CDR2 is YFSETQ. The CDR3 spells CASSMDSLNTEAFF. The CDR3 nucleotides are TGCGCCAGCAGCATGGACAGCTTGAACACTGAAGCTTTCTTT.

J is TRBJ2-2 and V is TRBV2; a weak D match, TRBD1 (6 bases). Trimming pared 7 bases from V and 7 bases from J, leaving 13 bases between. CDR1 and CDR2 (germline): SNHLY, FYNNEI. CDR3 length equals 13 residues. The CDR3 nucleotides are TGTGCCAGCAACAGGGCCGGCAACGGGGAGCTGTTTTTT. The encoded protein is CASNRAGNGELFF.

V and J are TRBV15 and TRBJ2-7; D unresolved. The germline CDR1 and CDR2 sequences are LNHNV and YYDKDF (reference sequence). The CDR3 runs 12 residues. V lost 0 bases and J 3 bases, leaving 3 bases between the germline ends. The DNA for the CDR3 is TGTGCCACCAGCAGAGACGGCTACGAGCAGTACTTC. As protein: CATSRDGYEQYF.

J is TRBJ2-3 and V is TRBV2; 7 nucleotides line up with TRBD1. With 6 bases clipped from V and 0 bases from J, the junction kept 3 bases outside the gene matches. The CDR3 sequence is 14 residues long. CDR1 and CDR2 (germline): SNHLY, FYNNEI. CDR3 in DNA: TGTGCCAGCAGAACGGGACAGAGCACAGATACGCAGTATTTT. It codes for CASRTGQSTDTQYF.